The present entry profiles one TCR beta chain with its context. Antigen: not known. Germline assignment: CDR1 MNHEY and CDR2 SVGAGI. V was trimmed by 8 bases and J by 10 bases, leaving 18 bases between them. CDR3 size: 13 residues. TCRdb keeps only in-frame clones here, not all; method: immunoSEQ multiplex PCR. This table has 13,000 to 15,000 clones, about 85% appearing once. These data originate in a study of PD-1 blockade in mismatch repair-deficient tumors. Points from the study as a whole: Tumor-resident clones, often absent from pretreatment blood, expanded after pembrolizumab and then contracted.

The time point denotes: approximately 10-day in vitro stimulation with candidate neoantigen peptide 4. All patients were mismatch repair deficient, assessed by either PCR or immunohistochemistry. Cells were stimulated around 10 days with each of about 7 ELISpot-reactive neoantigens. Baseline for clone expansion was a parallel culture with no peptide. The gene calls are TRBV6-5 and TRBJ2-1, with unresolved D. This clonotype was obtained from an adult with mismatch repair-deficient cancer. The sample was cells cultured in vitro, taken from a patient treated with pembrolizumab. The CDR3 sequence: CASLSGPPSEQFF. For the CDR3, the DNA is TGTGCCAGCCTCTCCGGCCCACCGTCGGAGCAGTTCTTC.